The 23 T cell receptor beta chains in this list originate from one sample, sequenced in a study of CD8+CD57+ T cells in acquired aplastic anemia. Patients sequenced had flow cytometry evidence of CD8+CD57+ cell expansion. Investigators profiled TCR beta VDJ and CDR3 from genomic DNA template. TCRdb re-called the reads with MiXCR, one entry per CDR3 protein. The data show under 250,000 distinct CDR3 sequences, with more than 40% seen just once and about 8.3% held by the top ten. Sequenced input: sorted CD4+, CD8+, or CD8+CD57+ T cells (not recorded which) from PBMCs. All receptors derive from a human donor with aplastic anemia.

This clonotype was counted a few times. The chain employs TRBV5-4 and TRBJ2-3, with TRBD2 matching 8 bases. CDR1 is SGHNT, CDR2 YYREEE, per germline (reference sequence). The V segment lost 3 bases and the J segment 2 bases; nucleotides outside the gene matches: 8. The CDR3 consists of 16 residues. The CDR3 region is CASSSIAGPDTDTQYF. The CDR3 DNA reads as TGTGCCAGCAGCTCAATAGCGGGGCCAGACACAGATACGCAGTATTTT.

The rearrangement links TRBV24-1 to TRBJ2-2; D might be TRBD1 or TRBD2, each matching 6 bases. Germline CDR1 is KGHDR and CDR2 is SFDVKD. Trimming left V 3 bases short and J 7 bases short, with 23 bases between. CDR3 length equals 18 residues. The CDR3 DNA follows: TGTGCCACCAGTGATGATCCGACAGAGTCTAAGGGGGGCGGGGAGCTGTTTTTT. Amino acids: CATSDDPTESKGGGELFF.

This clonotype was observed many times. The chain employs TRBV7-9 and TRBJ1-1; possible D gene TRBD1, 5 bases. The germline gives CDR1 SEHNR, CDR2 FQNEAQ (reference sequence). CDR3 size: 11 residues. V was pared by 1 base and J by 8 bases, with 5 bases between. CDR3 coding DNA: TGTGCCAGCAGCTTAGGACAGGAAGCTTTCTTT. Its protein product is CASSLGQEAFF. The complete variable domain, with remaining parts taken from reference TRBV7-9 and TRBJ1-1, reads DTGVSQNPRHKITKRGQNVTFRCDPISEHNRLYWYRQTLGQGPEFLTYFQNEAQLEKSRLLSDRFSAERPKGSFSTLEIQRTEQGDSAMYLCASSLGQEAFFGQGTRLTVV.

This clonotype was seen repeatedly, ten times or more. The J gene is TRBJ1-2, the V gene TRBV6-5; no definite D call. Trimming pared 2 bases from V and 4 bases from J, leaving 23 bases between. CDR3 length equals 18 residues. Germline lookup yields CDR1 MNHEY and CDR2 SVGAGI. The CDR3 region is CASSYLGQTSGGLYGYTF. Here the CDR3 DNA reads TGTGCCAGCAGTTACCTTGGTCAGACCTCAGGAGGACTCTATGGCTACACCTTC.

This clonotype was observed a handful of times. Just one base apart from a much larger clone, this may be a read error. This sequence joins TRBV9 and TRBJ2-7, with 12 bases identical to TRBD2. The CDR3 has 14 residues. Germline CDR1 is SGDLS and CDR2 is YYNGEE. The V and J ends lost 4 bases and 6 bases, in that order; junction bases with no gene match: 5. CDR3: CASSRTSGASEQYF. The CDR3 bases are TGTGCCAGCAGCAGGACTAGCGGGGCATCCGAGCAGTACTTC.

V and J are TRBV2 and TRBJ1-4; 8 bases line up with TRBD1. CDR3 length: 13 amino acids. Trimming removed 4 bases from V and 12 bases from J; junction bases left unmatched: 7. Germline CDR1 reads SNHLY; CDR2 reads FYNNEI. The CDR3 loop reads CASSVFGQGQLFF. The DNA of the CDR3 is TGTGCCAGCAGTGTTTTCGGACAGGGACAACTGTTTTTT.

This clonotype was found many times. The chain couples TRBV2 to TRBJ1-2, with 8 nucleotides matching TRBD1. Germline-derived CDR1 and CDR2 are SNHLY and FYNNEI. This CDR3 has 13 residues. Trimming at V came to 4 bases and at J to 4 bases, leaving 2 bases not matched to a gene. This chain's CDR3 is CASSGDRSYGYTF. The CDR3 DNA is TGTGCCAGCAGTGGGGACAGGTCCTATGGCTACACCTTC.

This clonotype has just one count. The chain combines TRBV2 with TRBJ2-7; no definite D call. The V gene's germline CDR1 is SNHLY and CDR2 FYNNEI. V was trimmed by 3 bases and J by 2 bases, leaving 2 bases between them. The length of the CDR3 is 11 residues. CDR3 DNA sequence: TGTGCCAGCAGTGAGACCTACGAGCAGTACGTC. Translated: CASSETYEQYV.

This clonotype was observed many times. The chain recombines TRBV9 with TRBJ2-1; 7 nucleotides match TRBD2. V shed 1 base, J shed 7 bases, and the junction held 8 bases outside the gene matches. In germline, CDR1 is SGDLS, CDR2 YYNGEE. The CDR3 runs 15 residues. The CDR3 nucleotides are TGTGCCAGCAGCGTAACGGGGGGAGCTGGTAATGAGCAGTTCTTC. Its translation: CASSVTGGAGNEQFF. Variable domain in full (rest from reference TRBV9 and TRBJ2-1): DSGVTQTPKHLITATGQRVTLRCSPRSGDLSVYWYQQSLDQGLQFLIQYYNGEERAKGNILERFSAQQFPDLHSELNLSSLELGDSALYFCASSVTGGAGNEQFFGPGTRLTVL.

As regards this clonotype: A read error may be the cause here, since a much bigger clone is one base away. The CDR3 loop reads CASSLYRETTEAFF. CDR3 bases: TGCGCCAGCAGCCTGTACCGAGAGACCACTGAAGCTTTCTTT. The chain recombines TRBV5-1 with TRBJ1-1; D gene ambiguous. This CDR3 is 14 amino acids long. V was shortened by 4 bases and J by 4 bases, with 14 bases between the two germline ends. Germline V gene lookup returns CDR1 SGHRS and CDR2 YFSETQ.

The chain employs TRBV7-2 and TRBJ2-7; the D is unclear. This CDR3 is 12 amino acids long. Germline lookup yields CDR1 SGHTA and CDR2 FQGNSA. Trimming cost V 5 bases and J 5 bases, with 10 bases left between them. CDR3 DNA sequence: TGTGCCAGCAGCAAGACTCATAACGAGCAGTACTTC. Protein: CASSKTHNEQYF.

This clonotype was seen only a few times. In this CDR3 the conserved last residue, phenylalanine or tryptophan, is missing, so a read error is likely. This chain connects TRBV6-2 or TRBV6-3 to TRBJ1-2; D may be TRBD1 (6 bases). Germline CDR1 MNHEY, CDR2 SVGEGT. Trimming left V 5 bases short and J 6 bases short, with 13 bases between. This CDR3 spans 13 amino acids. The CDR3 is CASSPQGFNGYTS. The CDR3 DNA reads as TGTGCCAGCAGTCCACAGGGATTTAATGGCTACACCTCC.

The chain carries TRBV10-3 and TRBJ1-4, with D unclear. Germline V gene sequence: CDR1 ENHRY, CDR2 SYGVKD. V shed 0 bases and J shed 6 bases, with 5 bases lying between them. This CDR3 has 13 residues. CDR3 amino acids: CAISESTDEKLFF. The CDR3, as DNA: TGTGCCATCAGTGAGTCCACAGATGAAAAACTGTTTTTT.

This clonotype was seen more than once but under ten times. The chain has TRBV15 and TRBJ2-3; weak D call: TRBD2 (5 bases). The CDR3 is 16 residues long. The V and J ends lost 3 bases and 0 bases respectively, with 13 bases between them. In germline, CDR1 is LNHNV, CDR2 YYDKDF (reference sequence). CDR3 region: CATSSRLSSSTDTQYF. The CDR3 DNA reads as TGTGCCACCAGCAGTCGACTATCTTCTAGCACAGATACGCAGTATTTT.

This clonotype was recorded many times. The chain links TRBV19 to TRBJ2-7; TRBD2 matches 8 bases. V lost 5 bases, J lost 3 bases, and 9 bases stayed unmatched. The CDR3 contains 15 residues. Germline lookup yields CDR1 LNHDA and CDR2 SQIVND (reference sequence). The CDR3 DNA is TGTGCCAGTAGTCAGTCTTTAGCGGGAAACTACGAGCAGTACTTC. Translation: CASSQSLAGNYEQYF.

This clonotype has ten or more counts. The genes are TRBV11-2 and TRBJ2-1; 10 nucleotides agree with TRBD2. The CDR3 totals 16 residues. In germline, CDR1 is SGHAT, CDR2 FQNNGV. Trimming removed 5 bases from V and 7 bases from J; junction bases left unmatched: 11. The CDR3 bases are TGTGCCAGCAGCCCGTCAACGGGACTAGCGAAGAATGAGCAGTTCTTC. Its protein is CASSPSTGLAKNEQFF.

This rearrangement joins TRBV24-1 to TRBJ1-1; D gene ambiguous. The germline gives CDR1 KGHDR, CDR2 SFDVKD. The V gene lost 3 bases and the J gene lost 1 base, with 8 bases spanning the gap. The CDR3 is 14 amino acids. This CDR3 reads CATSDGLGNTEAFF. Here the CDR3 DNA reads TGTGCCACCAGTGATGGGTTAGGGAACACTGAAGCTTTCTTT.

This clonotype is a singleton in its sample. The rearrangement links TRBV15 to TRBJ1-2; TRBD1 is a possible D gene (5 bases). The CDR3 runs to 15 residues. V shed 3 bases and J shed 7 bases, with 18 bases lying between them. Per the germline V gene, CDR1 is LNHNV and CDR2 is YYDKDF (reference sequence). CDR3 DNA sequence: TGTGCCACCAGCAGGGGGCCTGGAGGGGATGGTGGCTACACCTTC. This sequence encodes CATSRGPGGDGGYTF. Supplemented by reference TRBV15 and TRBJ1-2, the full variable domain reads DAMVIQNPRYQVTQFGKPVTLSCSQTLNHNVMYWYQQKSSQAPKLLFHYYDKDFNNEADTPDNFQSRRPNTSFCFLDIRSPGLGDTAMYLCATSRGPGGDGGYTFGSGTRLTVV.

J is TRBJ2-7 and V is TRBV27; 14 positions agree with TRBD2. Losses at the gene ends were 4 bases for V and 4 bases for J; bases not matched to a gene: 6. Germline CDR1 MNHEY, CDR2 SMNVEV (reference sequence). The CDR3 is made up of 16 amino acids. The CDR3 DNA reads as TGTGCCAGCAGTTCGGGACTAGCGGGAGCTGGGTACGAGCAGTACTTC. This translates into CASSSGLAGAGYEQYF.

For this clonotype: Mismatch with germline at one junction end may stem from a read error. CDR3 DNA sequence: TGTGTCAGCAGTTTAGGGTCTGGAAACACCATATATTTT. Its protein is CVSSLGSGNTIYF. This chain connects TRBV28 to TRBJ1-3; no clear D. This CDR3 has 13 residues. The germline CDR1 and CDR2 sequences are MDHEN and SYDVKM.

This clonotype was counted at least ten times. This chain connects TRBV12-3 or TRBV12-4 to TRBJ2-7, with TRBD1 matching 8 bases. The CDR3 totals 14 residues. J lost 2 bases, V lost 4 bases, and 4 bases had no gene match. The CDR3 is CASSWGTGAYEQYF. CDR3 nucleotide sequence: TGTGCCAGCAGTTGGGGGACAGGAGCCTACGAGCAGTACTTC.

About this clonotype: One base away lies a much larger clone, so this may be a sequencing read error. V and J are TRBV5-1 and TRBJ1-3, with 10 bases aligning to TRBD1. The J call may not be correct, given that the DNA end is closer to TRBJ1-1. The CDR3 totals 17 residues. Germline V gives CDR1 SGHRS, CDR2 YFSETQ. CDR3 region: CASSRGDRGWINTEAFF. DNA of the CDR3: TGCGCCAGCAGCCGAGGGGACAGGGGATGGATTAACACTGAAGCTTTCTTT.

Turning to this clonotype: The junction shows a germline mismatch at one end, possibly a read error. The rearrangement joins TRBV7-2 to TRBJ2-7; 10 bases align to TRBD1. Germline lookup yields CDR1 SGHTA and CDR2 FQGNSA. This CDR3 is 15 amino acids long. The CDR3 DNA reads as TGTGCTAGCAGCCCCCGGGACAGGGGACTCTACGGGCAGTACTTC. This encodes CASSPRDRGLYGQYF.